A single sample gave rise to the 15 T cell receptor beta chains below, sequenced in a study of beta chain features in type 1 diabetes. The study reverse transcribed the entire isolated RNA, so it sequenced expressed TCRB transcripts. The table came from immunoSEQ multiplex PCR; TCRdb's copy has only in-frame clones and leaves some out. The table lists more than 85,000 clones, 30% to 50% of them singletons. Material for sequencing was stem cell memory CD4+ T cells from blood. These receptors all stem from a woman under 30 in good health.

This clone was seen more than once but under ten times. The genes are TRBV14 and TRBJ1-1; a possible D gene is TRBD1 (5 bases). CDR1 and CDR2 from the germline V gene are SGHDN and FVKESK. CDR3 length equals 13 residues. V gave up 4 bases and J gave up 9 bases, with 15 bases separating them. Here the CDR3 reads CASSLVGQGKAFF. The CDR3 DNA is TGTGCCAGCAGCCTGGTCGGGCAGGGAAAAGCTTTCTTT.

The chain carries TRBV29-1 and TRBJ2-1; D not resolved. Germline V gene sequence: CDR1 SQVTM, CDR2 ANQGSEA. CDR3 length: 13 residues. V was pared by 3 bases and J by 3 bases, with 9 bases between. The CDR3 region has the DNA TGCAGCGTTGACAGGTTCTTCTACAATGAGCAGTTCTTC. As protein: CSVDRFFYNEQFF.

V gene TRBV5-1 combines with J gene TRBJ2-5; no reliable D call. This CDR3 contains 13 residues. V lost 2 bases, J lost 1 base, and 6 bases lay in between. Germline loops: CDR1 SGHRS, CDR2 YFSETQ. The CDR3 region has the DNA TGCGCCAGCAGCTTCCCCGGCCAAGAGACCCAGTACTTC. It translates to CASSFPGQETQYF.

This clone was seen more than once but under ten times. The chain employs TRBV28 and TRBJ1-2, with unresolved D. Germline-derived CDR1 and CDR2 are MDHEN and SYDVKM. Trimming took 6 bases from V and 8 from J, leaving 10 bases between them. CDR3 length: 11 amino acids. This chain's CDR3 is CASRTIGGYTF. The CDR3 coding sequence is TGTGCCAGCAGGACAATAGGAGGCTACACCTTC.

The rearrangement links TRBV28 to TRBJ2-1; D is unclear. The germline V gene encodes CDR1 MDHEN and CDR2 SYDVKM. Trimming cost V 9 bases and J 7 bases, with 13 bases left between them. The CDR3 totals 12 residues. The CDR3 is CASGYLANEQFF. The CDR3 DNA is TGTGCCAGTGGATATTTAGCTAATGAGCAGTTCTTC.

The chain links TRBV21-1 to TRBJ1-4. TRBV21-1 is assigned pseudogene status. This CDR3 comprises 11 residues. CDR3 sequence (DNA): TGTGTCAGGCGGAAGAATGAAAAACTGTTTTTT. Translation gives CVRRKNEKLFF.

The V and J genes are TRBV7-9 and TRBJ1-2; D is possibly TRBD1 (6 bases). This CDR3 is built from 16 residues. Germline values: CDR1 SEHNR, CDR2 FQNEAQ (reference sequence). Deletions cut 3 bases from V and 2 bases from J, with 16 bases between. This CDR3 reads CASSFRTELMNYGYTF. For the CDR3, the DNA is TGTGCCAGCAGCTTCCGGACAGAGCTTATGAACTATGGCTACACCTTC. Together with reference TRBV7-9 and TRBJ1-2, the CDR3 gives the full variable domain: DTGVSQNPRHKITKRGQNVTFRCDPISEHNRLYWYRQTLGQGPEFLTYFQNEAQLEKSRLLSDRFSAERPKGSFSTLEIQRTEQGDSAMYLCASSFRTELMNYGYTFGSGTRLTVV.

This clone has just a few counts. V and J are TRBV7-9 and TRBJ2-7; TRBD1 agrees at 10 bases. V shed 5 bases, J shed 6 bases, and the junction held 10 bases outside the gene matches. The CDR3 is 15 amino acids. Looked up from germline, CDR1 is SEHNR and CDR2 is FQNEAQ (reference sequence). The DNA for the CDR3 is TGTGCCAGCAGCCCAAGACAGGGGGCAAGAGGCGAGCAGTACTTC. Its translation is CASSPRQGARGEQYF.

This clone appeared a few times. V and J are TRBV7-9 and TRBJ1-4; the D is unclear. Trimming took off 3 bases at V and 5 bases at J, with 16 bases between the two ends. Looked up from germline, CDR1 is SEHNR and CDR2 is FQNEAQ (reference sequence). The CDR3 is made up of 16 amino acids. Here the CDR3 reads CASSFGSTEKNEKLFF. CDR3 nucleotide sequence: TGTGCCAGCAGCTTCGGATCCACAGAAAAGAATGAAAAACTGTTTTTT.

The J gene is TRBJ2-7, the V gene TRBV7-2, with 9 bases matching TRBD1. The length of the CDR3 is 13 residues. V dropped 8 bases and J dropped 3; count of bases not matched to a gene: 5. Per the germline V gene, CDR1 is SGHTA and CDR2 is FQGNSA. The CDR3 is CASGGQGVYEQYF. CDR3 in DNA: TGTGCCAGCGGGGGACAGGGTGTCTACGAGCAGTACTTC.

The chain uses TRBV19 and TRBJ2-1; 16 bases map to TRBD2. Trimming took 3 bases from V and 7 from J; bases not matched to a gene: 6. Per the germline V gene, CDR1 is LNHDA and CDR2 is SQIVND (reference sequence). CDR3 length: 17 amino acids. CDR3 sequence reads: CASSIRGLAGGQNEQFF. In DNA, the CDR3 is TGTGCCAGTAGTATCCGGGGACTAGCGGGAGGGCAAAATGAGCAGTTCTTC. Filled out from reference TRBV19 and TRBJ2-1, the complete variable domain reads DGGITQSPKYLFRKEGQNVTLSCEQNLNHDAMYWYRQDPGQGLRLIYYSQIVNDFQKGDIAEGYSVSREKKESFPLTVTSAQKNPTAFYLCASSIRGLAGGQNEQFFGPGTRLTVL.

This clone was found once. V usage is TRBV11-1 and J usage is TRBJ2-7; D unresolved. V lost 4 bases and J 2 bases, leaving 12 bases between the germline ends. There are 14 residues in the CDR3. Looked up from germline, CDR1 is SGHAT and CDR2 is FQDESV (reference sequence). Here the CDR3 DNA reads TGTGCCAGCAGCTCCAGACTGAGCCCCTACGAGCAGTACTTC. This codes for CASSSRLSPYEQYF.

The chain is built from TRBV19 and TRBJ1-2; perhaps TRBD1 as D (5 bases). CDR1 and CDR2 (germline): LNHDA, SQIVND (reference sequence). The CDR3 consists of 14 residues. Trimming shortened V by 7 bases and J by 4 bases, and 16 bases separated the two germline ends. The CDR3, as DNA: TGTGCCAGTATATCCGGACAACCCCCCTATGGCTACACCTTC. It yields the protein CASISGQPPYGYTF.

The chain has TRBV12-5 and TRBJ1-2; the D gene is possibly TRBD1 (5 bases). The V end lost 3 bases, the J end lost 4 bases, and 9 bases lay between the germline ends. Germline CDR1 and CDR2: LGHNT and FRNRAP. CDR3 length: 13 amino acids. The CDR3, as DNA: TGTGCTAGTGGTTTATGGACAACCTATGGCTACACCTTC. It yields the protein CASGLWTTYGYTF.

The gene calls are TRBV18 and TRBJ2-1; tentative D call: TRBD2 (5 bases). The CDR3 has 14 amino acids. V lost 0 bases and J 4 bases, leaving 7 bases between the germline ends. Germline V CDR1 and CDR2: KGHSH, LQKENI. The CDR3 DNA reads TGTGCCAGCTCACCACCAAGCGGATACAATGAGCAGTTCTTC. Translating gives CASSPPSGYNEQFF.